What follows describes a single TCR beta chain. What it binds is unknown. TCRdb re-called the RACE reads through MiXCR, storing one row per CDR3 protein. The data contain 85,000 to 95,000 distinct CDR3 sequences, approximately 10% of them seen just once; the ten biggest clones take up roughly 2.3%. The sample originates from a study of human T cells and chemical hapten exposure. General observations from the study: Expanded TCRs formed significantly more large CDR3 similarity clusters than controls.

Time point described: patch test 2, 6 weeks after DPC sensitization. As for treatment: therapeutic diphenylcyclopropenone sensitization with weekly scalp DPC. The V gene lost 7 bases and the J gene lost 6 bases, with 13 bases spanning the gap. This CDR3 spans 13 amino acids. The receptor's source is a man aged 35 to 55 with alopecia areata. Some clones in this sample may be carry-over from other donors' samples. The sequencing used whole blood, collected in connection with sensitization to the hapten diphenylcyclopropenone (DPC). The chain has TRBV12-3 or TRBV12-4 and TRBJ2-4; D not resolved. The CDR3 region is CASNPTRGNIQYF. The CDR3, as DNA: TGTGCCAGCAACCCGACTCGAGGAAACATTCAGTACTTC.